This TCR beta chain was recorded in a study of CD8 T cells in Susac syndrome. Study findings and constraints: Clonal expansion was absent from the CD4+ T cell repertoires in Susac syndrome. By the study's own acknowledgment, its TCR sequencing and HLA analysis included relatively few individuals.

As to this clonotype: What it recognizes is unknown.

After extraction with the RNeasy kit, roughly 0.5 to 1 ug of the RNA was reverse transcribed using random hexamers. Amplification of TCR beta CDR3 used immunoSEQ multiplex PCR across 54 Vbeta and 13 Jbeta. TCRdb analysed the immunoSEQ multiplex PCR reads with MiXCR anew, one entry per CDR3 protein. The table lists about 210,000 distinct CDR3 sequences, 85% to 95% of them singletons, with around 0.15% in the top ten. Sequencing of TCR beta, carried out with a high-throughput approach, was applied to CD8+ and CD4+ T cells from the blood. The CDR3 is 16 residues long. Germline CDR1 is LNHNV and CDR2 is YYDKDF (reference sequence). V shed 0 bases, J shed 2 bases, and the junction held 5 bases outside the gene matches.

Sequenced: CD4+ T cells from PBMCs. The rearrangement links TRBV15 to TRBJ2-3, with 7 bases lining up with TRBD2. This receptor was taken from a human donor with Susac syndrome. This CDR3 is CATSRDTAGTTDTQYF. DNA for the CDR3: TGTGCCACCAGCAGAGATACAGCGGGGACCACAGATACGCAGTATTTT.